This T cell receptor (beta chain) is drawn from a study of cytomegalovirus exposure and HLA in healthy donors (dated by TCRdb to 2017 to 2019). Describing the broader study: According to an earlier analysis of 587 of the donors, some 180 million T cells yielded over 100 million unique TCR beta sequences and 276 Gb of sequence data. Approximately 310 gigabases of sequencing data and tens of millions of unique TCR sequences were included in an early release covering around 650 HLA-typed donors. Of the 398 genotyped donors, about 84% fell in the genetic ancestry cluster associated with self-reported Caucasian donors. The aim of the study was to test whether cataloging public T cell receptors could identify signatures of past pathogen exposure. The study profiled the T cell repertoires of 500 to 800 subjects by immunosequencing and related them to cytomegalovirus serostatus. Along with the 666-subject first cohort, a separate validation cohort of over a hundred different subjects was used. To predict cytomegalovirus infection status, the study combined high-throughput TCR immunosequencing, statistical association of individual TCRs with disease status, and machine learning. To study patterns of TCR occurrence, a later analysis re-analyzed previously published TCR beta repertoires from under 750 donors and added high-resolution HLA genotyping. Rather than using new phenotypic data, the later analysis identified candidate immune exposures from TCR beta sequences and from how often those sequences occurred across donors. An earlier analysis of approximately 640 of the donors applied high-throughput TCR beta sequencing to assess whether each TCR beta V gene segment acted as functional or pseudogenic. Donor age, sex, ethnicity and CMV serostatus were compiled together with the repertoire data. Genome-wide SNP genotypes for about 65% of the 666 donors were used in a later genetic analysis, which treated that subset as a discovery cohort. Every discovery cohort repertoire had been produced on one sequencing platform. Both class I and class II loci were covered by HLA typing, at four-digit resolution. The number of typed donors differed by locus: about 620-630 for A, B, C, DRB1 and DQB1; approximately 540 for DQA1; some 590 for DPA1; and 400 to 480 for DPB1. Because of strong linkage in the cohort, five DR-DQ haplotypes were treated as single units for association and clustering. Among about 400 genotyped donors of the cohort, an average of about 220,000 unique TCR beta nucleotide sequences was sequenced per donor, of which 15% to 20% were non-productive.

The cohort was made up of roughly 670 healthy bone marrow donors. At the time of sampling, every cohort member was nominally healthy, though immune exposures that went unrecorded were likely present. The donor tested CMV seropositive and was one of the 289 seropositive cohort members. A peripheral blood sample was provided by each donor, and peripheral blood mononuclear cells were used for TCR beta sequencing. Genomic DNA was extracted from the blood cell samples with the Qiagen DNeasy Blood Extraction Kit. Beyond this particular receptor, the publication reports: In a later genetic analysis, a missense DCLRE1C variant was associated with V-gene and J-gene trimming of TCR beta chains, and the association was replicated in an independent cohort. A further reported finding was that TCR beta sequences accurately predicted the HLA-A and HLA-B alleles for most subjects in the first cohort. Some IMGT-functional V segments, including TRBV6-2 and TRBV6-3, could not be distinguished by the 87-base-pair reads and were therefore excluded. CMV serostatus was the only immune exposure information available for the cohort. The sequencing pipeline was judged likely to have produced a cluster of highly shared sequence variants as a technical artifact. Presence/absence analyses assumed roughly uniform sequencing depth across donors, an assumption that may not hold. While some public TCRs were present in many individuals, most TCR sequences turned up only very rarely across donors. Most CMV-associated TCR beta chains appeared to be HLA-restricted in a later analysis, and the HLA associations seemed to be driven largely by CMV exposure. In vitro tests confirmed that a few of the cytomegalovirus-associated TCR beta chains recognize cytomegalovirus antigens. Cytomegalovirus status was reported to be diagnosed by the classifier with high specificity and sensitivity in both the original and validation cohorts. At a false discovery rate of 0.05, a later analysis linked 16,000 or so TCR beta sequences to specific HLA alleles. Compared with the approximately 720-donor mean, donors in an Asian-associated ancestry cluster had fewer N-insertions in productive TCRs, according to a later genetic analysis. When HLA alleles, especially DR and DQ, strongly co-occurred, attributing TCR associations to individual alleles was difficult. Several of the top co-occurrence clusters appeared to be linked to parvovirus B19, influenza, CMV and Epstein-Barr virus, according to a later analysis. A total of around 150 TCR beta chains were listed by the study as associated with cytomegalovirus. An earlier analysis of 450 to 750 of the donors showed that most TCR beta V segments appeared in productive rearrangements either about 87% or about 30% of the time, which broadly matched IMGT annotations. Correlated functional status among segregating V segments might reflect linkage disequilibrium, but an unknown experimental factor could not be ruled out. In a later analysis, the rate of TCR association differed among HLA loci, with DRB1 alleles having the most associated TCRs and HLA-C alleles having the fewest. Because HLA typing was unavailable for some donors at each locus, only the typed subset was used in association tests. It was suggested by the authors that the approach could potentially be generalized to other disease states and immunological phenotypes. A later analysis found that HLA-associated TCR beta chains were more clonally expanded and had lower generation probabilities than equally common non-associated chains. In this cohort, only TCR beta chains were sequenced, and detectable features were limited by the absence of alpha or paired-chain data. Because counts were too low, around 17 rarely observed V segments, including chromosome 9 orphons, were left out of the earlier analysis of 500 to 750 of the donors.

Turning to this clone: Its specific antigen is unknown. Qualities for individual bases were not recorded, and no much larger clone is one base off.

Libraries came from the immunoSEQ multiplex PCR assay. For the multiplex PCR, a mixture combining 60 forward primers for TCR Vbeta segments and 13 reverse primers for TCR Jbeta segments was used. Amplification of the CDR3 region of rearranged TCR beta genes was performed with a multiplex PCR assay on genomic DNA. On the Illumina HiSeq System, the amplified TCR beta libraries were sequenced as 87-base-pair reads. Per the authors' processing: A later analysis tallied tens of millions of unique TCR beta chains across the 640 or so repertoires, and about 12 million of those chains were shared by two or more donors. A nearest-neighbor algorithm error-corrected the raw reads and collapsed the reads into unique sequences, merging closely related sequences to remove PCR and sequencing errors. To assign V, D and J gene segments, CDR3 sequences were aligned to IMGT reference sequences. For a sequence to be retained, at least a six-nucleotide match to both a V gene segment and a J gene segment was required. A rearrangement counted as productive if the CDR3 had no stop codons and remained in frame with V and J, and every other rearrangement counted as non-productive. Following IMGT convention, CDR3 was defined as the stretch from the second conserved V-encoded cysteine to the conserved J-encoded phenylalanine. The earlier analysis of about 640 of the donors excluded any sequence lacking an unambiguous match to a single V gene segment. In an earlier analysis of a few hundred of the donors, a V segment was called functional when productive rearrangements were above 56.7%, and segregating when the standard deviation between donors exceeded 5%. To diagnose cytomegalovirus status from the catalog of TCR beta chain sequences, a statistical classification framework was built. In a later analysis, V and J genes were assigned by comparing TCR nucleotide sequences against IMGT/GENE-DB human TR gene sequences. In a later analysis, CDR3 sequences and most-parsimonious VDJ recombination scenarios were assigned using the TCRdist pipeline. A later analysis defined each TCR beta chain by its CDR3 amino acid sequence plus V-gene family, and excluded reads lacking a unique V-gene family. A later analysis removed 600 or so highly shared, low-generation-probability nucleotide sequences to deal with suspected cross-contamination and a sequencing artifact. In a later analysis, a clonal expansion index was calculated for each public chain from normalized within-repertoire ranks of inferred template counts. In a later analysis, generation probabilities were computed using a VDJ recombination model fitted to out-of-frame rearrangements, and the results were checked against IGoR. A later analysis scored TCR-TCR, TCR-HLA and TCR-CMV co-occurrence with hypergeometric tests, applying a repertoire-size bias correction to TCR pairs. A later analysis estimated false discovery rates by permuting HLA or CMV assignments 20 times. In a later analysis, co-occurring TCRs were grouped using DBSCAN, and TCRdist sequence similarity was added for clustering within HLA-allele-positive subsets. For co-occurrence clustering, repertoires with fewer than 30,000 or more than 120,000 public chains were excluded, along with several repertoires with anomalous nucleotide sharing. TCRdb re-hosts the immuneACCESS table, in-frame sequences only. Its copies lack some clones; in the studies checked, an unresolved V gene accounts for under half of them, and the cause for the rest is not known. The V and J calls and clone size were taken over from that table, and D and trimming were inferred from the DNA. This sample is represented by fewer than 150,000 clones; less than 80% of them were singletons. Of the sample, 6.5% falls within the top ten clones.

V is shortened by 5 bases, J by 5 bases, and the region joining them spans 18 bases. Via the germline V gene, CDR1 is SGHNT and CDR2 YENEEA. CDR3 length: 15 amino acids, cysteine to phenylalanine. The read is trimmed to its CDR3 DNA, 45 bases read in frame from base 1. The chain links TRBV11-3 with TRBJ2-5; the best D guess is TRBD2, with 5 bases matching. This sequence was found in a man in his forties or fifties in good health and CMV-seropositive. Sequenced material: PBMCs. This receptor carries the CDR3 CASSPGVASRETQYF. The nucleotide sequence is TGTGCCAGCAGCCCCGGGGTTGCCTCAAGGGAGACCCAGTACTTC. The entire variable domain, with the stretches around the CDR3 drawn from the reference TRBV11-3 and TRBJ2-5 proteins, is EAGVVQSPRYKIIEKKQPVAFWCNPISGHNTLYWYLQNLGQGPELLIRYENEEAVDDSQLPKDRFSAERLKGVDSTLKIQPAELGDSAVYLCASSPGVASRETQYFGPGTRLLVL.